The 23 T cell receptor beta chains given below trace back to one sample, sequenced in a study of T cell responses to AZD1222 COVID-19 vaccine. Libraries were prepared by immunoSEQ multiplex PCR; TCRdb keeps only in-frame clonotypes and omits some of them. Of approximately 140,000 clones listed, 91% are singletons. Material: peripheral blood, obtained 28 days after the second dose of the MenACWY control vaccine. Source of these receptors: an adult who received the MenACWY meningococcal vaccine as a control.

The gene calls are TRBV19 and TRBJ1-1; D is unclear. CDR1 is LNHDA, CDR2 SQIVND, per germline (reference sequence). The germline V and J ends were trimmed by 8 bases and 1 base, with 23 bases remaining between them. The CDR3 consists of 17 residues. In DNA, the CDR3 is TGTGCCAGTCGTAGGGCGTCCGGAAGGGCATCGAACACTGAAGCTTTCTTT. Translating it yields CASRRASGRASNTEAFF.

J is TRBJ1-3 and V is TRBV5-6; TRBD1 matches 7 bases. The CDR3 is 14 residues long. The germline V gene has CDR1 SGHDT and CDR2 YYEEEE. V was pared by 3 bases and J by 2 bases, with 2 bases of the junction left unmatched. In DNA form, the CDR3 reads TGTGCCAGCAGCTCACAGGGGACTGGAAACACCATATATTTT. It is translated as CASSSQGTGNTIYF.

This CDR3 reads CASSPQQTKVETQYF. CDR3 DNA: TGTGCCAGCAGCCCACAGCAGACTAAGGTTGAGACCCAGTACTTC. The J gene is TRBJ2-5, the V gene TRBV7-2; D possibly corresponds to TRBD2 (5 bases). The CDR3 spans 15 residues. Germline V gives CDR1 SGHTA, CDR2 FQGNSA. V was trimmed by 5 bases and J by 5 bases, leaving 18 bases between them.

V usage is TRBV19 and J usage is TRBJ2-5, with 9 nucleotides matching TRBD2. The CDR3 sequence is 15 residues long. V trimming: 5 bases; J trimming: 1 base; junction bases outside the gene matches: 5. Germline values: CDR1 LNHDA, CDR2 SQIVND (reference sequence). CDR3 protein: CASSDIAGAQETQYF. CDR3 coding DNA: TGTGCCAGTAGTGACATAGCGGGAGCCCAAGAGACCCAGTACTTC.

The chain couples TRBV7-8 to TRBJ2-3, with 9 nucleotides matching TRBD1. Germline-derived CDR1 and CDR2 are SGHVS and FQNEAQ. V was pared by 1 base and J by 5 bases, with 10 bases of the junction left unmatched. CDR3 size: 17 residues. CDR3 region: CASSLGYRGRLGDTQYF. The CDR3 bases are TGTGCCAGCAGCTTAGGATACAGGGGGCGATTGGGAGATACGCAGTATTTT. Drawing the rest from reference TRBV7-8 and TRBJ2-3, the complete variable domain is GAGVSQSPRYKVAKRGQDVALRCDPISGHVSLFWYQQALGQGPEFLTYFQNEAQLDKSGLPSDRFFAERPEGSVSTLKIQRTQQEDSAVYLCASSLGYRGRLGDTQYFGPGTRLTVL.

The chain couples TRBV9 to TRBJ2-2; tentatively, D is TRBD2 (5 bases). This CDR3 spans 15 amino acids. CDR1 is SGDLS, CDR2 YYNGEE, per germline. V was shortened by 0 bases and J by 6 bases, with 12 bases between the two germline ends. CDR3 sequence reads: CASSVVGNSAGELFF. In DNA, the CDR3 is TGTGCCAGCAGCGTAGTAGGAAATAGCGCCGGGGAGCTGTTTTTT.

CDR3 nucleotides: TGTGCCAGAAGTTTCAACCCGGGACATTGCAATCAGCCCCAGCATTTT. Translation: CARSFNPGHCNQPQHF. The chain recombines TRBV5-3 with TRBJ1-5, with D possibly matching TRBD1 (6 bases). TRBV5-3 is sorted into the ORF group, with uncertain function. The V end was cut by 5 bases, the J end by 2 bases, with 17 bases between. The CDR3 extends over 16 amino acids.

The chain couples TRBV29-1 to TRBJ1-2; D is uncertain. The ends were cut back, 5 bases at V and 5 bases at J, with 12 bases in the middle. Per germline, CDR1 SQVTM and CDR2 ANQGSEA. The CDR3 extends over 12 amino acids. This chain's CDR3 is CSVNMREYGYTF. The CDR3 bases are TGCAGCGTTAATATGAGGGAGTATGGCTACACCTTC.

The table lists this clone with a count of one. J is TRBJ1-3 and V is TRBV19; 8 nucleotides agree with TRBD1. The CDR3 consists of 18 residues. V dropped 5 bases and J dropped 4; count of bases not matched to a gene: 16. Germline assignment: CDR1 LNHDA and CDR2 SQIVND (reference sequence). The CDR3 coding sequence is TGTGCCAGTAGTCGGAGAACCACTGGGACAGGCCGAGGAAACACCATATATTTT. Translated: CASSRRTTGTGRGNTIYF.

This sequence joins TRBV6-6 and TRBJ2-5; tentative D call: TRBD1 (5 bases). V lost 5 bases and J lost 1, with 14 bases in between. Germline values: CDR1 MNHNY, CDR2 SVGAGI (reference sequence). The CDR3 spans 15 residues. CDR3 protein: CASSQGTPSQETQYF. The CDR3, as DNA: TGTGCCAGCAGTCAGGGCACGCCCTCCCAAGAGACCCAGTACTTC.

This chain connects TRBV13 to TRBJ2-1; 7 positions match TRBD2. V lost 5 bases to trimming and J lost 8 bases; unmatched junction nucleotides: 3. The V gene's germline CDR1 is PRHDT and CDR2 FYEKMQ (reference sequence). This CDR3 is 12 amino acids long. CDR3 in amino acids: CASSLSGYEQFF. CDR3 DNA: TGTGCCAGCAGCCTTAGCGGGTATGAGCAGTTCTTC.

A few counts support this clone. This sequence joins TRBV20-1 and TRBJ2-1; TRBD2 is a possible D gene (5 bases). The germline V and J ends were trimmed by 6 bases and 8 bases, with 8 bases remaining between them. The germline CDR1 and CDR2 sequences are DFQATT and SNEGSKA (reference sequence). This CDR3 contains 10 residues. CDR3 loop: CSALVYEQFF. The CDR3 bases are TGCAGTGCACTAGTCTATGAGCAGTTCTTC.

The rearrangement joins TRBV5-4 to TRBJ2-3, with TRBD1 matching over 9 bases. CDR1 is SGHNT and CDR2 is YYREEE in the germline V gene (reference sequence). The CDR3 consists of 17 residues. The V segment lost 2 bases and the J segment 4 bases; nucleotides outside the gene matches: 11. The CDR3 sequence is CASSLPRQGVLADTQYF. CDR3 sequence (DNA): TGTGCCAGCAGCTTACCCCGACAGGGGGTCTTAGCAGATACGCAGTATTTT.

V gene TRBV9 combines with J gene TRBJ2-7; no clear D gene. V was clipped by 0 bases and J by 5 bases, with 12 bases between them. Germline loops: CDR1 SGDLS, CDR2 YYNGEE. CDR3 length equals 14 residues. The CDR3 DNA follows: TGTGCCAGCAGCGTAGGAGTCCAGCCACACGAGCAGTACTTC. Its translation is CASSVGVQPHEQYF.

The chain combines TRBV7-8 with TRBJ1-2; D may be TRBD1 (5 bases). Trimming removed 5 bases from V and 7 bases from J, with 20 bases in between. Germline CDR1 SGHVS, CDR2 FQNEAQ. This CDR3 region has 15 residues. For the CDR3, the DNA is TGTGCCAGCAGCCCGAGCGGGGACCTTACTGCTGGCTACACCTTC. Amino acid sequence: CASSPSGDLTAGYTF.

This clone was found once. The chain combines TRBV3-1 (or the pseudogene TRBV3-2) with TRBJ1-5; D is perhaps TRBD1 (5 bases). Per germline, CDR1 LGHDT and CDR2 YNNKEL (reference sequence). The ends were cut back, 1 base at V and 7 bases at J, with 17 bases in the middle. The CDR3 covers 16 residues. The chain's CDR3 is CASSQASPGGNQPQHF. The CDR3 region has the DNA TGTGCCAGCAGCCAAGCGTCCCCGGGGGGTAACCAGCCCCAGCATTTT.

Turning to this clone: This sample includes further DNA sequences coding for the same CDR3. The gene calls are TRBV7-7 and TRBJ2-5; D is unresolved. This CDR3 is 13 amino acids long. V lost 3 bases and J 5 bases, leaving 10 bases between the germline ends. Germline values: CDR1 SSHAT, CDR2 FNYEAQ (reference sequence). Here the CDR3 reads CASSLGQWETQYF. The CDR3 DNA reads as TGTGCCAGCAGCTTGGGCCAGTGGGAGACCCAGTACTTC.

The rearrangement uses TRBV18 and TRBJ1-1, with D hard to call. Trimming shortened V by 6 bases and J by 4 bases, and 15 bases separated the two germline ends. CDR3 length equals 14 residues. The germline gives CDR1 KGHSH, CDR2 LQKENI. The CDR3, as DNA: TGTGCCAGCTCCCCGAGTCAGGTGGGCACTGAAGCTTTCTTT. This translates into CASSPSQVGTEAFF.

The chain joins TRBV18 to TRBJ2-7, with TRBD2 identical over 8 bases. From germline, CDR1 is KGHSH and CDR2 LQKENI. V shed 5 bases, J shed 5 bases, and the junction held 5 bases outside the gene matches. CDR3 length equals 13 residues. CDR3 amino acids: CASSTGGFNEQYF. The CDR3 DNA follows: TGTGCCAGCTCAACGGGGGGGTTCAACGAGCAGTACTTC.

This chain joins TRBV19 and TRBJ2-7, with TRBD2 as a possible D gene (6 bases). The CDR3 has 14 amino acids. V lost 3 bases and J lost 2, with 11 bases in between. The V gene's germline CDR1 is LNHDA and CDR2 SQIVND (reference sequence). The CDR3 region is CASSIVADTYEQYF. CDR3 coding DNA: TGTGCCAGTAGTATCGTAGCGGATACCTACGAGCAGTACTTC.

V gene TRBV9 combines with J gene TRBJ1-2; the match to TRBD1 covers 10 bases. The CDR3 has 15 amino acids. V shed 2 bases and J 3 bases; nucleotides not matched to a gene: 4. Looked up from germline, CDR1 is SGDLS and CDR2 is YYNGEE. DNA for the CDR3: TGTGCCAGCAGCGTCGGGACAGGGGTTGACTATGGCTACACCTTC. Protein: CASSVGTGVDYGYTF.

V gene TRBV6-2 or TRBV6-3 combines with J gene TRBJ1-6, with D unresolved. From germline, CDR1 is MNHEY and CDR2 SVGEGT. The CDR3 runs 12 residues. Trimming cost V 0 bases and J 10 bases, with 4 bases left between them. CDR3 in DNA: TGTGCCAGCAGTTACTCATCCTCACCCCTCCACTTT. Encoded protein: CASSYSSSPLHF.

This CDR3 reads CATSRAPGGNNQPQHF. In DNA form, the CDR3 reads TGTGCCACCAGCAGAGCCCCAGGGGGGAACAATCAGCCCCAGCATTTT. The chain couples TRBV15 to TRBJ1-5; 7 bases map to TRBD1. The germline V gene has CDR1 LNHNV and CDR2 YYDKDF (reference sequence). The ends lost 1 base at V and 3 bases at J; junction bases unmatched: 6. The CDR3 runs to 16 residues.